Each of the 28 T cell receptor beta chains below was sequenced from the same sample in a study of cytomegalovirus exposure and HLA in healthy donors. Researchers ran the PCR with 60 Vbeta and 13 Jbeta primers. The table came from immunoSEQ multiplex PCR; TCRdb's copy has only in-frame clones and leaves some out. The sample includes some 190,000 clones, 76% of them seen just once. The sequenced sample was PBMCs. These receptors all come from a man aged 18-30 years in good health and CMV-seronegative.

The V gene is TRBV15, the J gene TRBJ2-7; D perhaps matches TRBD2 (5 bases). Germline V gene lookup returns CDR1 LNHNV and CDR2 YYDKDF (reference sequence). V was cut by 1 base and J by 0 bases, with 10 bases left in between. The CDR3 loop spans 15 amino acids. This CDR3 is CATSRGSGSSYEQYF. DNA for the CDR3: TGTGCCACCAGCAGAGGAAGCGGTAGCTCCTACGAGCAGTACTTC.

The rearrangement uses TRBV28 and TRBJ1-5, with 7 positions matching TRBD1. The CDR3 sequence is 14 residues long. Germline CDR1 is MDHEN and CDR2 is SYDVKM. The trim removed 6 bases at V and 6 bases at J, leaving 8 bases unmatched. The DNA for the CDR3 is TGTGCCAGCAGGGAAAACAGGGGTGGTCAGCCCCAGCATTTT. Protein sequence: CASRENRGGQPQHF.

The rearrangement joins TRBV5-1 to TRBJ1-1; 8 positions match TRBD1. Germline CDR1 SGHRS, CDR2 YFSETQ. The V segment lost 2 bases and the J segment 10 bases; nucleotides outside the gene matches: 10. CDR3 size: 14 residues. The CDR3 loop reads CASSFQGAREGAFF. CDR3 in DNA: TGCGCCAGCAGCTTTCAGGGGGCGCGGGAAGGAGCTTTCTTT.

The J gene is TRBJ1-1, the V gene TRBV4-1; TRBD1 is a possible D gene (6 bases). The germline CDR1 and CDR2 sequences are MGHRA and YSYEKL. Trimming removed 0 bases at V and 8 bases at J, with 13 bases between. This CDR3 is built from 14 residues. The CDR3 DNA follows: TGCGCCAGCAGCCAAGACACAGGGCTCGGGGAAGCTTTCTTT. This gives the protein CASSQDTGLGEAFF.

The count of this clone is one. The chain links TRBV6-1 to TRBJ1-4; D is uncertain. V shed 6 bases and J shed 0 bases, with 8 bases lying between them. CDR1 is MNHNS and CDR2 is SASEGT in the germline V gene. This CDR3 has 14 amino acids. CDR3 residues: CASSATATNEKLFF. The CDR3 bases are TGTGCCAGCAGCGCAACAGCAACTAATGAAAAACTGTTTTTT.

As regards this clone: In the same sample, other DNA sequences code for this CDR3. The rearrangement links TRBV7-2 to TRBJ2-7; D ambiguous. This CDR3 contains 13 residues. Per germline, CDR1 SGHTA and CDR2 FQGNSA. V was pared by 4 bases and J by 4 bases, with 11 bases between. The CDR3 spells CASSSTGGYEQYF. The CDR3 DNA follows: TGTGCCAGCAGCTCGACCGGCGGTTACGAGCAGTACTTC.

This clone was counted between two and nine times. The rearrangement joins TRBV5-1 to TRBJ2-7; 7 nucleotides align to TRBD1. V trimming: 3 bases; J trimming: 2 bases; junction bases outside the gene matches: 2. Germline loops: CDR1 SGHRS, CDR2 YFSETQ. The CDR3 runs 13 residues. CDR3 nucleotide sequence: TGCGCCAGCAGCTGGGGACAGACCTACGAGCAGTACTTC. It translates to CASSWGQTYEQYF.

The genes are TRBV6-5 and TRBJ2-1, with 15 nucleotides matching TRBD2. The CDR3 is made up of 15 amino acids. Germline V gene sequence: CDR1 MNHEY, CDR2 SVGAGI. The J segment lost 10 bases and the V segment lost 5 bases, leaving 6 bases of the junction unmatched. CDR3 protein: CASSRTSGGAREQFF. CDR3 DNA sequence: TGTGCCAGCAGTCGGACTAGCGGGGGGGCTCGGGAGCAGTTCTTC.

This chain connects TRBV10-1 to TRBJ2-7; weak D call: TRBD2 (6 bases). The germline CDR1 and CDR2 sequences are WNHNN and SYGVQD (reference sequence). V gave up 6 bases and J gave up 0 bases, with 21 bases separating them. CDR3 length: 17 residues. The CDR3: CASRRPPGSQSSYEQYF. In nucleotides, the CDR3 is TGCGCCAGCAGACGTCCTCCCGGGAGCCAGAGCTCCTACGAGCAGTACTTC.

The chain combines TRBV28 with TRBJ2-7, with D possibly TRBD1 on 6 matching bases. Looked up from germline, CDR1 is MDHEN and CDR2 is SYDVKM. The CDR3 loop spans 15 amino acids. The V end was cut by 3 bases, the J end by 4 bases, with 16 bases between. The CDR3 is CASSFVRGEGYEQYF. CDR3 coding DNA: TGTGCCAGCAGTTTTGTCAGGGGTGAGGGGTACGAGCAGTACTTC.

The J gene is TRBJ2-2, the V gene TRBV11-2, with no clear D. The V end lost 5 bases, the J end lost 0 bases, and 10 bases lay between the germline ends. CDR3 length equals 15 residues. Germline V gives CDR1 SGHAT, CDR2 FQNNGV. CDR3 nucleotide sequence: TGTGCCAGCAGCCGGTTTACGGCGAACACCGGGGAGCTGTTTTTT. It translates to CASSRFTANTGELFF.

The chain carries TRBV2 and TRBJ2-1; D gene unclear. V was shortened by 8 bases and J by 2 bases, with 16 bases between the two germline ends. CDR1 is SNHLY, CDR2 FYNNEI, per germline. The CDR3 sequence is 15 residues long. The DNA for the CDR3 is TGTGCCAGCGGGCCCCTGACCAATACCTACAATGAGCAGTTCTTC. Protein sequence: CASGPLTNTYNEQFF.

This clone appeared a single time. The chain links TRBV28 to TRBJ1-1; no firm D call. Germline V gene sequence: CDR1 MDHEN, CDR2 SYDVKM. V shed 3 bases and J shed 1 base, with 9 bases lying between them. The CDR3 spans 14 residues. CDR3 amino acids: CASSLIFRNTEAFF. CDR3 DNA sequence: TGTGCCAGCAGTTTGATATTCAGGAACACTGAAGCTTTCTTT.

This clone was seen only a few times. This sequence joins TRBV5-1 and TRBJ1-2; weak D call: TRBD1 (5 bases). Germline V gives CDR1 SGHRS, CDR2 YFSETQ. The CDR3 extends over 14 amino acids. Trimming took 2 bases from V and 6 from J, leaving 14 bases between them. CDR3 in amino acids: CASSFQGGMDGYTF. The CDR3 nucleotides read TGCGCCAGCAGCTTTCAGGGTGGAATGGATGGCTACACCTTC.

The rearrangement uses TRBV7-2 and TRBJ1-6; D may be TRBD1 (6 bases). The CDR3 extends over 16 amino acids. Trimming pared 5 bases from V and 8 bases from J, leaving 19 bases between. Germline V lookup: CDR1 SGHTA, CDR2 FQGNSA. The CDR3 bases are TGTGCCAGCAGCCTCACGCTAACAGGGATCGATTCACCCCTCCACTTT. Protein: CASSLTLTGIDSPLHF.

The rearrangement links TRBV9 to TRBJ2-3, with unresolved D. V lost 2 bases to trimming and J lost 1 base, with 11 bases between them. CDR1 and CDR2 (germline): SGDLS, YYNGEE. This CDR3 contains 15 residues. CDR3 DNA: TGTGCCAGCAGCGTTGAATCCGTAGGCACAGATACGCAGTATTTT. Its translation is CASSVESVGTDTQYF.

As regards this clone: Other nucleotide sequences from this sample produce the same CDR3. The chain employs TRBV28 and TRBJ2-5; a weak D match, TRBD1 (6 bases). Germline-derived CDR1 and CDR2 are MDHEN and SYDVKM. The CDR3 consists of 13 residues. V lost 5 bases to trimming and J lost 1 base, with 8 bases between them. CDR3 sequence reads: CASSPDSQETQYF. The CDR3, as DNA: TGTGCCAGCAGTCCGGACAGCCAAGAGACCCAGTACTTC.

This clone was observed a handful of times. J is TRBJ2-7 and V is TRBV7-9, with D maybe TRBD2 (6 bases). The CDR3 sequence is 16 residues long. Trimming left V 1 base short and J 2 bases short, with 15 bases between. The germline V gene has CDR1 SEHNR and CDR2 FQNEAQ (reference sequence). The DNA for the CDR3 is TGTGCCAGCAGCTTAGTGCGGGGCAGGTCCCCCTACGAGCAGTACTTC. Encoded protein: CASSLVRGRSPYEQYF.

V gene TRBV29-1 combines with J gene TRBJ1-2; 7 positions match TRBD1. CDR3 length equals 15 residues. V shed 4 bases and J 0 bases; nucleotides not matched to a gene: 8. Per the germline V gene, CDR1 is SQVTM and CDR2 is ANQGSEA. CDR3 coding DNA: TGCAGCGTTGGGACAGGCCATTTTGCTAACTATGGCTACACCTTC. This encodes CSVGTGHFANYGYTF.

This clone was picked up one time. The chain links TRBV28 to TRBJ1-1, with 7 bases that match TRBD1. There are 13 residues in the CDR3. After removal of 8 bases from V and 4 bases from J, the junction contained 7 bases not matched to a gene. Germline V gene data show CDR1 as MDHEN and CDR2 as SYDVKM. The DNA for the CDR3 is TGTGCCAGCCAGCGACAGGGTGGCACTGAAGCTTTCTTT. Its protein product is CASQRQGGTEAFF. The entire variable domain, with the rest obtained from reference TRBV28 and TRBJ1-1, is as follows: DVKVTQSSRYLVKRTGEKVFLECVQDMDHENMFWYRQDPGLGLRLIYFSYDVKMKEKGDIPEGYSVSREKKERFSLILESASTNQTSMYLCASQRQGGTEAFFGQGTRLTVV.

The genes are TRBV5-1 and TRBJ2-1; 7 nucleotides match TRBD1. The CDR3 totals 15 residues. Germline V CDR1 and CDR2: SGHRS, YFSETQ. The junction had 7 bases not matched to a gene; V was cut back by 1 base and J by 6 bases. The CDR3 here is CASSLSGTVVNEQFF. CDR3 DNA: TGCGCCAGCAGCTTGAGTGGGACAGTGGTCAATGAGCAGTTCTTC.

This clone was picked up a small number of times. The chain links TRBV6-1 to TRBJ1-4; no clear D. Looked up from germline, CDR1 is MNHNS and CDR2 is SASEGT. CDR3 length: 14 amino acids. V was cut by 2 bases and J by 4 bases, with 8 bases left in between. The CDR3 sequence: CASSELTGNEKLFF. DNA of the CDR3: TGTGCCAGCAGTGAACTGACTGGTAATGAAAAACTGTTTTTT.

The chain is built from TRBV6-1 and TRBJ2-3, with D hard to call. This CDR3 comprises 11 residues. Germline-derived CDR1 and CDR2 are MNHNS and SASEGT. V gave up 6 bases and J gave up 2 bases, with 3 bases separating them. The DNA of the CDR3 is TGTGCCAGCAGCTCCACAGATACGCAGTATTTT. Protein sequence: CASSSTDTQYF.

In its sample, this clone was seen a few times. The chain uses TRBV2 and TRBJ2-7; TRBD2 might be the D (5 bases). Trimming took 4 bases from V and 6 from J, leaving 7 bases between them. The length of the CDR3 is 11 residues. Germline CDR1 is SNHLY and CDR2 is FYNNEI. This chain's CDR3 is CASSVGVEQYF. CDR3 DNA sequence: TGTGCCAGCAGTGTCGGGGTCGAGCAGTACTTC.

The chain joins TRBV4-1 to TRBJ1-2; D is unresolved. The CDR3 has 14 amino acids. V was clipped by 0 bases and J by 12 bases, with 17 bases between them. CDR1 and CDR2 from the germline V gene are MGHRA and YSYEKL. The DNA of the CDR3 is TGCGCCAGCAGCCAAGATCGGTGGGCAGGCGGGGACACCTTC. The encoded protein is CASSQDRWAGGDTF.

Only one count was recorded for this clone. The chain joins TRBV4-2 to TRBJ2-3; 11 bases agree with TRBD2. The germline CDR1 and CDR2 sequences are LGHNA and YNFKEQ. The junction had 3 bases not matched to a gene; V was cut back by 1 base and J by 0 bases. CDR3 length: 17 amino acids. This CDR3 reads CASSQGTSGQSTDTQYF. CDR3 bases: TGTGCCAGCAGCCAAGGGACTAGCGGGCAAAGCACAGATACGCAGTATTTT.

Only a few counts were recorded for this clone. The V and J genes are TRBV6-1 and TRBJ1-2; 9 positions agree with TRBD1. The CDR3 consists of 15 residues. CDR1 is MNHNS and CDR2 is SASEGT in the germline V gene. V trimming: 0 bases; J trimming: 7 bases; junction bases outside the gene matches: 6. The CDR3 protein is CASSEAFVQGAGYTF. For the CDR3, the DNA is TGTGCCAGCAGTGAAGCGTTCGTACAGGGGGCTGGCTACACCTTC.

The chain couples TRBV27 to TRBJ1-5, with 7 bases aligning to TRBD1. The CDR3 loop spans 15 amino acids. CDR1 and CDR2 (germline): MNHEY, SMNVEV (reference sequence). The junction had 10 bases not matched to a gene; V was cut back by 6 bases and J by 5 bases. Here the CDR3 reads CASSRQGGRDQPQHF. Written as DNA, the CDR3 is TGTGCCAGCAGCCGCCAGGGGGGACGGGATCAGCCCCAGCATTTT.